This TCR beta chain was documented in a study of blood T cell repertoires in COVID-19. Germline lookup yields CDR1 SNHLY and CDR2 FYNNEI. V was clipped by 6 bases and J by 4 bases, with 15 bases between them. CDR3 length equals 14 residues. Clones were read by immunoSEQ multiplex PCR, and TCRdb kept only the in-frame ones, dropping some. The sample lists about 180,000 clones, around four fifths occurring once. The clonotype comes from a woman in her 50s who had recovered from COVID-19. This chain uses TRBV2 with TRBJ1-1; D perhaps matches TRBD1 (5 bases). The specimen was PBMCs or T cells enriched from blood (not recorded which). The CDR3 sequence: CASSPSLGRTEAFF. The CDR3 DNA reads TGTGCCAGCAGCCCCTCGTTGGGGCGCACTGAAGCTTTCTTT. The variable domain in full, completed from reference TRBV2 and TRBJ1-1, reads EPEVTQTPSHQVTQMGQEVILRCVPISNHLYFYWYRQILGQKVEFLVSFYNNEISEKSEIFDDQFSVERPDGSNFTLKIRSTKLEDSAMYFCASSPSLGRTEAFFGQGTRLTVV.